This TCR beta chain was retrieved from a study of response to subunit inactivated influenza vaccine. As regards this clonotype: Its antigen is currently unknown.

Trimming stripped 2 bases from V and 3 bases from J, with 11 bases between. CDR3 length: 14 residues. Germline V CDR1 and CDR2: MNHEY, SVGEGT. General study points: Every seasonal influenza vaccination brings in few new T cells, the authors suggested.

One entry per CDR3 protein, called by TCRdb with MiXCR from the RT-PCR reads. The table includes approximately 730,000 distinct CDR3 sequences, about 15% detected once. J is TRBJ2-7 and V is TRBV6-2 or TRBV6-3, with unresolved D. Sequencing used PBMCs from blood, obtained around 15 days before vaccination. The source is a man aged 45-65 years who received an inactivated influenza vaccine. The CDR3 coding sequence is TGTGCCAGCAGTTACGACTTGATAAGCTACGAGCAGTACTTC. Translated, it gives CASSYDLISYEQYF.